Sequencing of this T cell receptor (beta chain) was carried out in a study of blood T cell repertoires in COVID-19. Study-level information: Samples of COVID-19 (acute and convalescent) were obtained from the United States, Italy and Spain. In each case, the material was cDNA or gDNA derived from T cells, B-cell-depleted T cells, or PBMCs.

The CDR3 contains 14 residues. Germline V CDR1 and CDR2: SNHLY, FYNNEI. V lost 0 bases, J lost 6 bases, and 4 bases stayed unmatched. As processed by the authors: Reference gene primer amplification yielded estimated nucleated cell counts. Clones were read by immunoSEQ multiplex PCR, and TCRdb kept only the in-frame ones, dropping some. From that table come the V and J calls and clone size; the DNA was used to work out D and trimming. Among 250,000 to 300,000 clones listed, roughly 89% were seen once. The clonotype was recovered from a middle-aged woman who had recovered from COVID-19. The chain combines TRBV2 with TRBJ2-7; 8 nucleotides align to TRBD1. The sequenced sample was peripheral blood. The CDR3 DNA reads as TGTGCCAGCAGTGAAGCTGGGACAGGTATCGAGCAGTACTTC. Protein: CASSEAGTGIEQYF. Based on the CDR3 plus reference TRBV2 and TRBJ2-7, the full variable domain is EPEVTQTPSHQVTQMGQEVILRCVPISNHLYFYWYRQILGQKVEFLVSFYNNEISEKSEIFDDQFSVERPDGSNFTLKIRSTKLEDSAMYFCASSEAGTGIEQYFGPGTRLTVT.